These 19 T cell receptor beta chains were sequenced from one sample in a study of cytomegalovirus exposure and HLA in healthy donors. PCR involved 60 Vbeta and 13 Jbeta primers. Method: immunoSEQ multiplex PCR; TCRdb's copy keeps in-frame clones and lacks some. Found here are roughly 82,000 clones, approximately 74% of them singletons; the top ten hold approximately 6%. The sequenced sample was PBMCs. These receptors all come from a woman in her forties or fifties in good health and CMV-seropositive.

The V and J genes are TRBV10-3 and TRBJ2-3; 7 bases match TRBD1. Unmatched junction bases numbered 11, after V lost 3 bases and J lost 2 bases. CDR1 ENHRY and CDR2 SYGVKD come from the germline V gene. The CDR3 runs to 17 residues. The CDR3 sequence is CAISEGGRSSYTDTQYF. CDR3 coding DNA: TGTGCCATCAGTGAAGGGGGCCGTTCTTCGTACACAGATACGCAGTATTTT.

This clone appeared a single time. The chain couples TRBV5-6 to TRBJ2-7, with a weak D call TRBD2 (5 bases). Germline V CDR1 and CDR2: SGHDT, YYEEEE. The germline V and J ends were trimmed by 4 bases and 2 bases, with 13 bases remaining between them. The CDR3 is made up of 14 amino acids. The CDR3 loop reads CASSGGLHPYEQYF. In nucleotides, the CDR3 is TGTGCCAGCAGCGGCGGGCTTCACCCCTACGAGCAGTACTTC.

The gene calls are TRBV9 and TRBJ1-2; D uncertain. Trimming cost V 3 bases and J 8 bases, with 8 bases left between them. The CDR3 spans 11 residues. Germline lookup yields CDR1 SGDLS and CDR2 YYNGEE. The CDR3 here is CASSGDIGYTF. The CDR3 DNA reads TGTGCCAGCAGCGGAGATATCGGCTACACCTTC.

J is TRBJ2-7 and V is TRBV10-3, with a tentative D call TRBD2 (6 bases). With 8 bases removed from V and 0 bases from J, the gap between germline ends came to 11 bases. The V gene's germline CDR1 is ENHRY and CDR2 SYGVKD. CDR3 length equals 13 residues. The CDR3 DNA reads TGTGCCATCCGCGCGGACTACTCCTACGAGCAGTACTTC. It yields the protein CAIRADYSYEQYF.

The chain uses TRBV5-1 and TRBJ2-1, with D possibly matching TRBD2 (6 bases). V gave up 0 bases and J gave up 4 bases, with 14 bases separating them. Germline V gene sequence: CDR1 SGHRS, CDR2 YFSETQ. The CDR3 totals 16 residues. DNA for the CDR3: TGCGCCAGCAGCTTGGGAGGACTAACGCAATACAATGAGCAGTTCTTC. It specifies CASSLGGLTQYNEQFF.

This rearrangement joins TRBV7-9 to TRBJ1-4; 7 nucleotides agree with TRBD1. The CDR3 is 15 amino acids. CDR1 is SEHNR and CDR2 is FQNEAQ in the germline V gene (reference sequence). V lost 5 bases to trimming and J lost 5 bases; unmatched junction nucleotides: 8. CDR3 in DNA: TGTGCCAGCAGCCCGACGGGACAGAAAAATGAAAAACTGTTTTTT. It is translated as CASSPTGQKNEKLFF.

This chain joins TRBV7-9 and TRBJ2-3; unclear D gene. The CDR3 has 14 residues. From germline, CDR1 is SEHNR and CDR2 FQNEAQ (reference sequence). V shed 4 bases and J shed 1 base, with 9 bases lying between them. CDR3 bases: TGTGCCAGCAGCTCTGCTTTAGGCACAGATACGCAGTATTTT. It encodes CASSSALGTDTQYF.

This clone was counted only a few times. The gene calls are TRBV11-2 and TRBJ2-1, with TRBD2 identical over 10 bases. The CDR3 loop spans 15 amino acids. Germline values: CDR1 SGHAT, CDR2 FQNNGV. J lost 5 bases, V lost 4 bases, and 5 bases had no gene match. Written as DNA, the CDR3 is TGTGCCAGCAGCTCCCGACTAGCGGGCGACAATGAGCAGTTCTTC. Translation: CASSSRLAGDNEQFF.

In its sample, this clone was seen a few times. The V gene is TRBV30, the J gene TRBJ2-7; D perhaps matches TRBD2 (5 bases). This CDR3 has 14 amino acids. The ends were cut back, 3 bases at V and 9 bases at J, with 21 bases in the middle. Germline V gene lookup returns CDR1 GTSNPN and CDR2 SVGIG (reference sequence). CDR3 nucleotides: TGTGCCTGGAGGAAGTATAGCGAGACATCAGGGCAGTACTTC. Its translation: CAWRKYSETSGQYF. Supplemented by reference TRBV30 and TRBJ2-7, the full variable domain reads SQTIHQWPATLVQPVGSPLSLECTVEGTSNPNLYWYRQAAGRGLQLLFYSVGIGQISSEVPQNLSASRPQDRQFILSSKKLLLSDSGFYLCAWRKYSETSGQYFGPGTRLTVT.

This chain uses TRBV19 with TRBJ2-7, with 7 bases identical to TRBD1. Germline assignment: CDR1 LNHDA and CDR2 SQIVND (reference sequence). The J segment lost 0 bases and the V segment lost 6 bases, leaving 8 bases of the junction unmatched. The CDR3 is made up of 15 amino acids. In nucleotides, the CDR3 is TGTGCCAGTAGACAAACCGGGACAGCCTCCTACGAGCAGTACTTC. Translating gives CASRQTGTASYEQYF.

The rearrangement joins TRBV19 to TRBJ2-1, with 13 nucleotides matching TRBD2. Germline trimming cut 8 bases from V and 4 bases from J; bases unmatched to any gene: 14. This CDR3 has 18 residues. The germline CDR1 and CDR2 sequences are LNHDA and SQIVND (reference sequence). The CDR3 bases are TGTGCCAGTGGTCAGACAGTCACTAGCGGGAGGGTTTACAATGAGCAGTTCTTC. Encoded protein: CASGQTVTSGRVYNEQFF. Based on the CDR3 plus reference TRBV19 and TRBJ2-1, the full variable domain is DGGITQSPKYLFRKEGQNVTLSCEQNLNHDAMYWYRQDPGQGLRLIYYSQIVNDFQKGDIAEGYSVSREKKESFPLTVTSAQKNPTAFYLCASGQTVTSGRVYNEQFFGPGTRLTVL.

This clone was seen only once. The V call is TRBV4-1, the J call TRBJ1-2; the D is unclear. CDR3 length equals 15 residues. Germline CDR1 is MGHRA and CDR2 is YSYEKL. Trimming took 3 bases from V and 8 from J, leaving 19 bases between them. Written as DNA, the CDR3 is TGCGCCAGCAGCCACACGACAAGGAGGCCGGGAGGCTACACCTTC. Its protein product is CASSHTTRRPGGYTF.

The chain carries TRBV4-2 and TRBJ2-5; 9 bases are shared with TRBD2. The DNA end favors TRBJ2-7, so the J call may be wrong. The CDR3 has 14 residues. The germline V gene has CDR1 LGHNA and CDR2 YNFKEQ. The CDR3 spells CASSQDSGRGEQYF. In DNA, the CDR3 is TGTGCCAGCAGCCAAGATAGCGGGAGAGGCGAGCAGTACTTC.

V is TRBV4-2 and J is TRBJ2-1; no reliable D call. The CDR3 contains 15 residues. The V end lost 0 bases, the J end lost 2 bases, and 8 bases lay between the germline ends. The germline CDR1 and CDR2 sequences are LGHNA and YNFKEQ. CDR3: CASSQDRSPYNEQFF. The CDR3 DNA follows: TGTGCCAGCAGCCAAGACCGGTCCCCCTACAATGAGCAGTTCTTC.

This clone has a handful of counts. The chain links TRBV30 to TRBJ2-1; 11 positions match TRBD2. Looked up from germline, CDR1 is GTSNPN and CDR2 is SVGIG (reference sequence). This CDR3 is built from 13 residues. V trimming: 2 bases; J trimming: 6 bases; junction bases outside the gene matches: 0. The CDR3: CAWSLAGGNEQFF. The CDR3 DNA follows: TGTGCCTGGAGTCTAGCGGGAGGCAATGAGCAGTTCTTC.

CDR3 DNA: TGCGCCAGCAGCTACTCGGGACAGGGGGCTGTCGAGCAGTACTTC. The encoded protein is CASSYSGQGAVEQYF. The chain carries TRBV10-2 and TRBJ2-7, with TRBD1 matching 12 bases. V lost 6 bases, J lost 6 bases, and 9 bases stayed unmatched. Germline V CDR1 and CDR2: WSHSY, SAAADI. This CDR3 comprises 15 residues.

The chain couples TRBV4-1 to TRBJ1-2; 8 bases agree with TRBD1. Unmatched junction bases numbered 7, after V lost 0 bases and J lost 7 bases. Per germline, CDR1 MGHRA and CDR2 YSYEKL. The CDR3 totals 15 residues. Here the CDR3 DNA reads TGCGCCAGCAGCCAAGAAGGACAGGGAATGAGTGGCTACACCTTC. Translated, it gives CASSQEGQGMSGYTF.

The gene calls are TRBV7-6 and TRBJ1-5, with TRBD1 matching 9 bases. CDR3 size: 15 residues. V trimming: 3 bases; J trimming: 6 bases; junction bases outside the gene matches: 6. CDR1 and CDR2 (germline): SGHVS, FNYEAQ. CDR3 coding DNA: TGTGCCAGCAGCTTCGGGACAGGGTCAGGTCAGCCCCAGCATTTT. It encodes CASSFGTGSGQPQHF.

V is TRBV5-6 and J is TRBJ1-2; a weak D match, TRBD1 (5 bases). This CDR3 has 13 residues. CDR1 is SGHDT and CDR2 is YYEEEE in the germline V gene. Trimming took 1 base from V and 8 from J, leaving 12 bases between them. As DNA, the CDR3 is TGTGCCAGCAGCTTGCGGGGGAGTGAAGGCTACACCTTC. Protein product: CASSLRGSEGYTF.